Described below is a single TCR beta chain sequence and its context. The record originates from a study of stem cell transplantation in POMP-related autoinflammatory disease. J was trimmed by 4 bases and V by 5 bases; bases with no gene match: 7. CDR3 length: 14 amino acids. Germline V gene data show CDR1 as MNHNY and CDR2 as SVGAGI (reference sequence). Libraries were prepared by immunoSEQ multiplex PCR; TCRdb keeps only in-frame clonotypes and omits some of them. The data hold 20,000 to 30,000 clones, with around four fifths observed a single time. This clonotype originated in a human donor with POMP-related autoinflammation and immune dysregulation (PRAID). Source: CD4+ T cells from PBMCs, taken before stem cell transplantation. V is TRBV6-6 and J is TRBJ2-7; 8 positions match TRBD2. The CDR3 DNA reads as TGTGCCAGCAGTCGAGCGGGAGATTTTTACGAGCAGTACTTC. It translates to CASSRAGDFYEQYF.